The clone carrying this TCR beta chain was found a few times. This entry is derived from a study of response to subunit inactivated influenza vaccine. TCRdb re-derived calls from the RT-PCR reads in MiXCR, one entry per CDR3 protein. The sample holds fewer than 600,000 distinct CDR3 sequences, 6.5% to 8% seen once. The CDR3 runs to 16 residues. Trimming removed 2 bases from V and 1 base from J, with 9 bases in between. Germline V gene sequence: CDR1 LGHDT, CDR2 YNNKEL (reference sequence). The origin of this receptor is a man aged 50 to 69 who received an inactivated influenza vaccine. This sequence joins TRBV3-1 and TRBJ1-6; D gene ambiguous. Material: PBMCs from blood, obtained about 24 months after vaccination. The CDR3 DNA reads TGTGCCAGCAGCCAATCGGGGATTTCCTATAATTCACCCCTCCACTTT. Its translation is CASSQSGISYNSPLHF.